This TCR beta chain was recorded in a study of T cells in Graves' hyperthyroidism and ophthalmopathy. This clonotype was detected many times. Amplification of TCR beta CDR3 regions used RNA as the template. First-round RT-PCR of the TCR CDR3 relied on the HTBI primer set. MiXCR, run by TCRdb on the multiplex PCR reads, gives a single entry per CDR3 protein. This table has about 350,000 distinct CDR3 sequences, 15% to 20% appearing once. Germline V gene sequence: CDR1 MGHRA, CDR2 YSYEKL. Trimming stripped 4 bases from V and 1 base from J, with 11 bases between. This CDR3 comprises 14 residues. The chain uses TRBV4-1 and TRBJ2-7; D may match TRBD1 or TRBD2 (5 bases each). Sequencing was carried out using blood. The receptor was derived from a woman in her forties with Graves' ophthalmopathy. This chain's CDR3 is CASSPRDGSYEQYF. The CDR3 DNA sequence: TGCGCCAGCAGCCCGAGGGACGGGTCCTACGAGCAGTACTTC.